The clone carrying this T cell receptor beta chain was counted many times. Its antigen is undetermined. The sample originates from a study of Graves' ophthalmopathy and Graves' hyperthyroidism. Findings of the study overall: Its predictions of ophthalmopathy progression gave the model approximately 65% sensitivity and approximately 72% specificity.

TCR beta CDR3 amplification used RNA transcripts. First-round RT-PCR used HTBI primers; second-round multiplex PCR followed. One entry per CDR3 protein, called by TCRdb with MiXCR from the multiplex PCR reads. The data show 400,000 to 450,000 distinct CDR3 sequences, roughly 21% seen once. This clonotype was obtained from a woman between 18 and 29 years old with stable Graves' hyperthyroidism. The sequencing sample was made of peripheral blood.

CDR3 in amino acids: CASSLASGGNTIYF. The CDR3 DNA is TGTGCCAGCAGTCTTGCCTCGGGAGGAAACACCATATATTTT. The chain employs TRBV6-1 and TRBJ1-3; D is unresolved. Per the germline V gene, CDR1 is MNHNS and CDR2 is SASEGT. V lost 5 bases to trimming and J lost 4 bases, with 12 bases between them. The CDR3 covers 14 residues.